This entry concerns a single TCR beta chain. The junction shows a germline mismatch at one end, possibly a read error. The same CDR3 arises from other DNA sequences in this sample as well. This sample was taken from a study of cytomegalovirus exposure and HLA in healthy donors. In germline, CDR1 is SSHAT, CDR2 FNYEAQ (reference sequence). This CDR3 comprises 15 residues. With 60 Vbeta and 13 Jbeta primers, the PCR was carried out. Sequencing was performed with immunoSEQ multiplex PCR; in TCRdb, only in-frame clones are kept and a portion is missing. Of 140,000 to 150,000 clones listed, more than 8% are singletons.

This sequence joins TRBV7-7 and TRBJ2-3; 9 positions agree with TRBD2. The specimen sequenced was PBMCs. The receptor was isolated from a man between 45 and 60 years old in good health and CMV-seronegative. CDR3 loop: CASSLAGGPTDTQYF. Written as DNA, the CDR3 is TGTGCTAGCAGTCTGGCGGGGGGGCCGACAGATACGCAGTATTTT.